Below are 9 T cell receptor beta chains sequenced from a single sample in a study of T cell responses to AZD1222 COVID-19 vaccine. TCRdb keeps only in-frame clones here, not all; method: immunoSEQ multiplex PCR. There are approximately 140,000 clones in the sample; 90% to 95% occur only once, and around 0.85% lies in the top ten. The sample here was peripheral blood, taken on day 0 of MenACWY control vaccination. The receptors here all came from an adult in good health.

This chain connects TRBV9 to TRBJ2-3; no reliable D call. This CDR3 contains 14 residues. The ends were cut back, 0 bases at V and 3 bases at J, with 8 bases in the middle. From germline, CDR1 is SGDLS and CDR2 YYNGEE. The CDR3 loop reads CASSVDAGTDTQYF. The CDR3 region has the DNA TGTGCCAGCAGCGTAGATGCTGGGACAGATACGCAGTATTTT.

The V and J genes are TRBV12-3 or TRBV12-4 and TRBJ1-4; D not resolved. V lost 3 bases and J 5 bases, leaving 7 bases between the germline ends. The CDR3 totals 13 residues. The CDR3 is CASSLTGNEKLFF. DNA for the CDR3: TGTGCCAGCAGTTTGACGGGGAATGAAAAACTGTTTTTT.

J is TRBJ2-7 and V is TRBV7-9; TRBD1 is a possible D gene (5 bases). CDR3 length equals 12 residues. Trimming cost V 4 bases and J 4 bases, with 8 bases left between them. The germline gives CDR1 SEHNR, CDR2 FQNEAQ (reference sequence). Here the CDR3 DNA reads TGTGCCAGCAGCTGGGGCGGTTACGAGCAGTACTTC. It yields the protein CASSWGGYEQYF.

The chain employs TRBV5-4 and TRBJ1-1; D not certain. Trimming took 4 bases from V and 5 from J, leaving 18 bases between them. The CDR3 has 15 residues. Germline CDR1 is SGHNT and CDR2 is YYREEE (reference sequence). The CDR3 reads CASSPIGGSQTEAFF. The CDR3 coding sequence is TGTGCCAGCAGCCCAATTGGCGGGTCGCAAACTGAAGCTTTCTTT.

CDR3 sequence reads: CASSPGTEGVAFF. The CDR3 DNA sequence: TGTGCCAGCAGCCCAGGGACCGAGGGGGTGGCTTTCTTT. The chain is built from TRBV9 and TRBJ1-1, with D possibly being TRBD1 (6 bases). Per the germline V gene, CDR1 is SGDLS and CDR2 is YYNGEE. The CDR3 loop spans 13 amino acids. V was trimmed by 4 bases and J by 11 bases, leaving 18 bases between them.

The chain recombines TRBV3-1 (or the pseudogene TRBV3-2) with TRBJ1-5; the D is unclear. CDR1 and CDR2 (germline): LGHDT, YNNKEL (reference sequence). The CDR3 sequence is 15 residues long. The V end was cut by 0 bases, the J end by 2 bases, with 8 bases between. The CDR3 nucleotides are TGTGCCAGCAGCCAAGAGCTGTGGGGCAATCAGCCCCAGCATTTT. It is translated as CASSQELWGNQPQHF.

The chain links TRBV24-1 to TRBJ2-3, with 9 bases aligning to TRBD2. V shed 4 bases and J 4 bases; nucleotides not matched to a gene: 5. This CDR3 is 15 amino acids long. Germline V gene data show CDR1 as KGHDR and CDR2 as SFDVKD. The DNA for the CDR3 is TGTGCCACCAGTGACCCTAGCGGGGTTTCAGATACGCAGTATTTT. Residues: CATSDPSGVSDTQYF.

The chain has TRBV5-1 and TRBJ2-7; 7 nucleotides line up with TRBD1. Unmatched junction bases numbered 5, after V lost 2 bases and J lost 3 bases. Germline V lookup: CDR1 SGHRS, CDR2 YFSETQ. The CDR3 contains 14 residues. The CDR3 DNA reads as TGCGCCAGCAGCTTCCCGGGACAGAACTACGAGCAGTACTTC. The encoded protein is CASSFPGQNYEQYF.

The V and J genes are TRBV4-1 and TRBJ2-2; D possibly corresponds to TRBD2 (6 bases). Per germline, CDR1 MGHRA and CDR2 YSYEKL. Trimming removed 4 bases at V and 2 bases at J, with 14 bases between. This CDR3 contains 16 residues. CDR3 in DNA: TGCGCCAGCAGCCCCCGAGCCGGGGGTAACACCGGGGAGCTGTTTTTT. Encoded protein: CASSPRAGGNTGELFF.